The present entry profiles one T cell receptor beta chain with its context. Its antigen is not identified. These data are taken from a study of shared clonotypes between healthy human individuals. General study points: Clonotype sharing levels among donors were expected to vary with sequencing depth. Despite large depth, rarefaction showed incomplete sorted-subset sequencing.

The table came from immunoSEQ multiplex PCR; TCRdb's copy has only in-frame clones and leaves some out. The sample lists around 940,000 clones; less than 85% were seen once. The sequenced material came from memory CD4+ T cells sorted from blood. Subset specified: CD45RA-negative fraction. This clonotype was obtained from a man in his late teens or twenties in good health.

Written as DNA, the CDR3 is TGTGCCTGGGGACTCGGGTACGAGCAGTACTTC. Amino acid sequence: CAWGLGYEQYF. This sequence joins TRBV30 and TRBJ2-7, with D possibly TRBD2 on 5 matching bases. Germline CDR1 reads GTSNPN; CDR2 reads SVGIG (reference sequence). Trimming shortened V by 5 bases and J by 4 bases, and 9 bases separated the two germline ends. The CDR3 spans 11 residues.